This record concerns one T cell receptor (beta chain) sequence. The antigen remains undetermined. The data derive from a study of blood T cells in healthy people across ages. The CDR3 has 15 amino acids. Germline values: CDR1 LGHNA, CDR2 YSLEER. Between the trimmed V and J ends, which lost 3 bases and 1 base, there was a span of 10 bases. Study-wide points: It was not possible, with unsorted PBMCs, to conclusively compare naive and antigen-experienced cells. Naive CD4+ cells and diversity were both higher in long-lived donors than in aged donors.

Using a J-beta primer mix together with a sample-barcoded 5' primer, a second PCR was run for about 6 to 11 cycles. TCRdb ran MiXCR on the 5' RACE reads and lists one entry per CDR3 protein. The sample contains 950,000 to 1,200,000 distinct CDR3 sequences, roughly two fifths of which appear only once. This sequence was found in a man aged 18 to 30 in good health. The sequencing input was blood. This rearrangement joins TRBV4-3 to TRBJ1-3; D may be TRBD1 (5 bases). This CDR3 is CASSQTKGSGNTIYF. CDR3 bases: TGCGCCAGCAGCCAGACCAAGGGGTCTGGAAACACCATATATTTT.